Listed here is a single T cell receptor (beta chain). What it recognizes is unknown. The data are from a study of T cell repertoires in cytomegalovirus infection. Background on the study: The authors relied on CMV epitopes, both recently identified HLA-C-restricted and well-studied HLA-B-restricted. Indicated by public TCR beta signatures were CMV infection and matching HLA type.

TCRdb independently ran MiXCR on the reads; one entry per CDR3 protein. The table has about 830,000 distinct CDR3 sequences, approximately 32% seen once; the top ten hold around 12%. The TCR was taken from a human donor in good health (CMV status not recorded). Some clones in this sample may be carry-over from other donors' samples. The specimen comprised cultured CD8+ T cells from PBMCs, sampled from culture after CMV antigen stimulation.

CDR3 loop: CASSQASGGGNEQFF. In DNA form, the CDR3 reads TGCGCCAGCAGCCAAGCTAGCGGGGGGGGCAATGAGCAGTTCTTC. The rearrangement uses TRBV4-1 and TRBJ2-1, with TRBD2 matching 12 bases. This CDR3 has 15 amino acids. Germline assignment: CDR1 MGHRA and CDR2 YSYEKL. V dropped 1 base and J dropped 6; count of bases not matched to a gene: 1.